One T cell receptor beta chain is described in this entry. Its antigen is undetermined. With iRepertoire HTBI primers and Arm-PCR of CDR3 regions, TCR beta libraries were built. TCRdb analysed the multiplex PCR reads with MiXCR anew, one entry per CDR3 protein. Seen here are hundreds of thousands of distinct CDR3 sequences, 20% to 25% observed once, and the top ten hold 7% to 9%. This specimen comes from a study of regulatory T cells in long-lasting Graves disease. Study outcomes and limitations: Relative to newly diagnosed Graves' patients, persistent ones had lower TCR diversity. Persistent disease preferred TRBV28, TRBJ1-2 and TRBJ2-5; new disease, TRBV20-1 and TRBJ2-1.

Time point here: persistent/refractory GD, antithyroid drugs over 5 years with positive TRAb. There was RNA extracted from PBMCs, and the TCR library was made from it. Graves' disease diagnoses used American Thyroid Association guidelines. Germline V CDR1 and CDR2: MDHEN, SYDVKM. V was pared by 4 bases and J by 4 bases, with 27 bases between. This CDR3 contains 19 residues. The TCR sequence derives from a female donor with Graves disease. The chain couples TRBV28 to TRBJ2-3; D may match TRBD1 or TRBD2 (5 bases each). Material: peripheral blood mononuclear cells (PBMCs), obtained when the disease was refractory, from a patient treated with antithyroid drugs. The CDR3 nucleotides are TGTGCCAGCAGTTCCCCCCAGAGAAGGGTAGCGAGAGGGGCAGATACGCAGTATTTT. This gives the protein CASSSPQRRVARGADTQYF.